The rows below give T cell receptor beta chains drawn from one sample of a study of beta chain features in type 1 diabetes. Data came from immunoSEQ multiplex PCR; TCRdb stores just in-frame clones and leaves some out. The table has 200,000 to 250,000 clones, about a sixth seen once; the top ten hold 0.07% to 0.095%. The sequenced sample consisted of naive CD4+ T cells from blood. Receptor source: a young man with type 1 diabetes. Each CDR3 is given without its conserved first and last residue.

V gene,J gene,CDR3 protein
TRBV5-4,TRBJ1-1,ASSQGGGVTEAF
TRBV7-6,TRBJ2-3,ASSPAGRDTQY
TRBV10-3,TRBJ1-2,AMLQGLNYGYT
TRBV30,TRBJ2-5,ACGQFQETQY
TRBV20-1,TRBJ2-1,SACGDNEQF
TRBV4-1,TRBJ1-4,ASSQEGRTNEKLF
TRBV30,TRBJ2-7,AWSPIRTVKY
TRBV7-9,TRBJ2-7,ASSSMTGGEQY
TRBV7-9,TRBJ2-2,ASRHDRTSGSRNTGELF
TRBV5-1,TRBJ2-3,ASSRSGTGSTDTQY
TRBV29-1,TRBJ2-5,SVVRPDVGETQY
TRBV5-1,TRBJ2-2,ASSLDGANTGELF
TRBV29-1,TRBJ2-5,SVSLPGGETQY
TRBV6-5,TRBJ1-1,ASSYLVNTEAF
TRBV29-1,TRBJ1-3,SVEVGGIGNTIY
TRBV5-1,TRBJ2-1,ASSLIWGRSAYNEQF
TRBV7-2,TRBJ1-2,ASSLSPGGKYGYT
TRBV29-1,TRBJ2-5,SVARVEQETQY
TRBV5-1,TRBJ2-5,ASSASLAGAWETQY
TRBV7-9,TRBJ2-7,ASSSLAPYEQY
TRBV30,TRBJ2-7,AWSSGAYEQY
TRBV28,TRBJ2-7,ASSPRVPNYYEQY
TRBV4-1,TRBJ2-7,ASSQLLARYGYEQY
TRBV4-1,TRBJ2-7,ASSQGGQIYEQY
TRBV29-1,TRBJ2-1,SVAPYLADNEQF
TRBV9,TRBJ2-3,ASSVEGLSTDTQY
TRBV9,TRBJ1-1,ASSADQNTEAF
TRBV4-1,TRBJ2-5,ASSQELGRGRETQY
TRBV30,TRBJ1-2,AWSASSDSTGGYT
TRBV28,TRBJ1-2,ACLDRGGSNYGYT
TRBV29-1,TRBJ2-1,SVGGLYLEQF
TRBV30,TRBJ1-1,AWRISMNTEAF
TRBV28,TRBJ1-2,ASSLTSGAGPYGYT
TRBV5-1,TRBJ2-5,ASSQSETQY
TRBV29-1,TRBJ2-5,SVIQGGRETQY
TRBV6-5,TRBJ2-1,ASSYSTRQGGTEQF
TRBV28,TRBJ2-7,ASSERDYEQY
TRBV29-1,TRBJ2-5,SVEGAAETQY
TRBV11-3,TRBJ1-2,ASTKRNGYT
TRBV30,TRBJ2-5,AWSNQWGLY
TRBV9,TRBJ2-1,ASSAGEGNREQF
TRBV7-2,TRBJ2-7,ASSLFPDRAEQY
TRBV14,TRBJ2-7,ASTQTGASEQY
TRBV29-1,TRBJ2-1,SVEDRDRGSYNEQF
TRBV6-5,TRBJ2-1,ASSYGQVQYNEQF
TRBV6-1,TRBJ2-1,ASSATYEQF
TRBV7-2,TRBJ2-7,ASSFVRDSYEQY
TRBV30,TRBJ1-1,AWTLFLNTEAF
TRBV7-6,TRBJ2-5,ASSFRVTGEETQY
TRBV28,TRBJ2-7,ASSPPSSYEQY
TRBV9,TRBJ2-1,ASSVLTRGNEQF
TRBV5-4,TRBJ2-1,ASSLGQGTLNEQF
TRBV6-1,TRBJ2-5,ASSESTVQETQY